The 30 T cell receptor beta chains presented below share a single source sample, sequenced in a study of T cell changes during pregnancy in multiple sclerosis. TCRdb keeps only in-frame clones here, not all; method: immunoSEQ multiplex PCR. The data contain more than 45,000 clones, 93% of them singletons. The input for sequencing was CD8+ T cells from peripheral blood mononuclear cells, taken in the second trimester of pregnancy. The receptors were sampled from a female donor with multiple sclerosis, enrolled in a pregnancy study.

The chain recombines TRBV28 with TRBJ2-1; D might be TRBD2 (6 bases). CDR1 and CDR2 from the germline V gene are MDHEN and SYDVKM. V lost 10 bases and J 2 bases, leaving 15 bases between the germline ends. CDR3 length equals 14 residues. CDR3: CATPEEGPYNEQFF. CDR3 nucleotide sequence: TGTGCCACCCCTGAGGAGGGGCCCTACAATGAGCAGTTCTTC.

The chain is built from TRBV7-2 and TRBJ2-5; 9 bases are shared with TRBD2. V lost 1 base, J lost 5 bases, and 11 bases stayed unmatched. Looked up from germline, CDR1 is SGHTA and CDR2 is FQGNSA. The CDR3 spans 17 residues. CDR3 loop: CASSLDWRGGPGETQYF. The DNA of the CDR3 is TGTGCCAGCAGCTTAGACTGGCGGGGGGGGCCGGGTGAGACCCAGTACTTC.

V is TRBV6-6 and J is TRBJ2-3; a possible D gene is TRBD1 (6 bases). Germline V lookup: CDR1 MNHNY, CDR2 SVGAGI (reference sequence). V dropped 5 bases and J dropped 3 bases, with 12 bases sitting between them. The CDR3 has 14 amino acids. The CDR3 region is CASSNSRGTDTQYF. Here the CDR3 DNA reads TGTGCCAGCAGTAATTCCAGGGGAACAGATACGCAGTATTTT.

This chain links TRBV28 with TRBJ2-6; D is possibly TRBD1 (6 bases). Germline lookup yields CDR1 MDHEN and CDR2 SYDVKM. The CDR3 runs 14 residues. Deletions cut 3 bases from V and 8 bases from J, with 11 bases between. CDR3 sequence (DNA): TGTGCCAGCAGTTTGCCACAGGGAACCAACGTCCTGACTTTC. Translated: CASSLPQGTNVLTF.

The gene calls are TRBV7-9 and TRBJ2-3; weak D call: TRBD1 (5 bases). Germline CDR1 and CDR2: SEHNR and FQNEAQ (reference sequence). Between the trimmed V and J ends, which lost 1 base and 3 bases, there was a span of 8 bases. The CDR3 contains 14 residues. CDR3 in amino acids: CASSLGAGTDTQYF. The CDR3 DNA sequence: TGTGCCAGCAGCTTAGGGGCAGGGACAGATACGCAGTATTTT.

The J gene is TRBJ2-1, the V gene TRBV19; 8 positions match TRBD2. The CDR3 is 16 amino acids. Trimming at V came to 3 bases and at J to 1 base, leaving 5 bases not matched to a gene. Germline CDR1 LNHDA, CDR2 SQIVND (reference sequence). CDR3 coding DNA: TGTGCCAGTAGTATTTCTTCGGGAGGGTCCTACAATGAGCAGTTCTTC. Translated: CASSISSGGSYNEQFF.

The rearrangement uses TRBV9 and TRBJ1-2; 10 bases agree with TRBD1. In germline, CDR1 is SGDLS, CDR2 YYNGEE. The CDR3 is 14 residues long. Trimming cost V 4 bases and J 5 bases; bases outside gene matches: 5. CDR3 loop: CASSLGTGAYGYTF. CDR3 nucleotides: TGTGCCAGCAGCCTGGGGACAGGGGCATATGGCTACACCTTC.

This clone was detected once. The V and J genes are TRBV28 and TRBJ2-2; TRBD1 might be the D (6 bases). Germline V lookup: CDR1 MDHEN, CDR2 SYDVKM. V lost 6 bases to trimming and J lost 5 bases, with 10 bases between them. CDR3 length: 13 residues. DNA for the CDR3: TGTGCCAGCAGCTATAGGGGGACCGGGGAGCTGTTTTTT. Translated, it gives CASSYRGTGELFF.

The V gene is TRBV4-1, the J gene TRBJ1-5; TRBD1 might be the D (6 bases). There are 15 residues in the CDR3. Per the germline V gene, CDR1 is MGHRA and CDR2 is YSYEKL. The V and J ends lost 0 bases and 7 bases respectively, with 13 bases between them. CDR3 residues: CASSQEGQGMQPQHF. In DNA, the CDR3 is TGCGCCAGCAGCCAAGAGGGCCAGGGGATGCAGCCCCAGCATTTT.

This clone has just one count. The chain is built from TRBV9 and TRBJ2-5; TRBD2 might be the D (6 bases). CDR1 and CDR2 from the germline V gene are SGDLS and YYNGEE. The CDR3 length is 16 residues. V was shortened by 0 bases and J by 6 bases, with 18 bases between the two germline ends. The CDR3 DNA is TGTGCCAGCAGCGTAGGGGTGGGGGGTTCTCTGAAGACCCAGTACTTC. Protein: CASSVGVGGSLKTQYF.

This sequence joins TRBV4-2 and TRBJ2-2, with TRBD2 as a possible D gene (5 bases). V was pared by 0 bases and J by 4 bases, with 9 bases between. The CDR3 consists of 15 residues. CDR1 LGHNA and CDR2 YNFKEQ come from the germline V gene. The CDR3 loop is CASSQDLGGTGELFF. In DNA, the CDR3 is TGTGCCAGCAGCCAAGATCTCGGAGGCACCGGGGAGCTGTTTTTT.

The V call is TRBV7-6, the J call TRBJ1-3, with TRBD1 as a possible D gene (6 bases). Trimming shortened V by 5 bases and J by 4 bases, and 27 bases separated the two germline ends. CDR1 and CDR2 (germline): SGHVS, FNYEAQ. CDR3 length equals 19 residues. The CDR3 region has the DNA TGTGCCAGCAGCGCTACAGGGTTGCCCACGGGCAGTCTGGGAAACACCATATATTTT. Translating gives CASSATGLPTGSLGNTIYF.

This chain links TRBV7-9 with TRBJ2-1; the match to TRBD2 covers 11 bases. Germline CDR1 SEHNR, CDR2 FQNEAQ (reference sequence). With 6 bases clipped from V and 0 bases from J, the junction kept 13 bases outside the gene matches. The CDR3 sequence is 19 residues long. The CDR3 protein is CASSPRPGLAVSSYNEQFF. CDR3 nucleotides: TGTGCCAGCAGTCCTAGACCGGGACTAGCGGTTAGCTCCTACAATGAGCAGTTCTTC.

J is TRBJ1-1 and V is TRBV5-8, with D perhaps matching TRBD1 (5 bases). Deletions cut 0 bases from V and 6 bases from J, with 15 bases between. The CDR3 extends over 15 amino acids. Germline CDR1 reads SGHTS; CDR2 reads YDEGEE. CDR3 protein: CASSLGGVRAPEAFF. The CDR3 region has the DNA TGTGCCAGCAGCTTGGGGGGGGTCAGGGCGCCTGAAGCTTTCTTT.

This clone was seen only once. The J gene is TRBJ2-3, the V gene TRBV28, with D tentatively TRBD1 (5 bases). V was cut by 4 bases and J by 0 bases, with 8 bases left in between. Germline-derived CDR1 and CDR2 are MDHEN and SYDVKM. This CDR3 has 14 amino acids. The CDR3 region has the DNA TGTGCCAGCAGTTCCCAGGGAAGCACAGATACGCAGTATTTT. This translates into CASSSQGSTDTQYF.

The chain combines TRBV19 with TRBJ2-3; 9 nucleotides align to TRBD1. This CDR3 has 14 amino acids. Germline lookup yields CDR1 LNHDA and CDR2 SQIVND (reference sequence). V shed 8 bases, J shed 4 bases, and the junction held 7 bases outside the gene matches. CDR3: CASLDRGTPDTQYF. The DNA for the CDR3 is TGTGCCAGTTTGGACAGGGGAACCCCAGATACGCAGTATTTT.

The chain couples TRBV25-1 to TRBJ2-5, with 10 bases identical to TRBD1. The CDR3 covers 14 residues. The germline V gene has CDR1 MGHDK and CDR2 SYGVNS. V trimming: 8 bases; J trimming: 4 bases; junction bases outside the gene matches: 7. CDR3 protein: CASSDRGAGETQYF. CDR3 DNA sequence: TGTGCCAGCTCGGACAGGGGGGCGGGAGAGACCCAGTACTTC.

The chain carries TRBV7-9 and TRBJ1-2; 8 bases align to TRBD1. The CDR3 is made up of 13 amino acids. CDR1 and CDR2 from the germline V gene are SEHNR and FQNEAQ (reference sequence). V gave up 5 bases and J gave up 1 base; unmatched junction bases: 0. The CDR3: CASSGQGNYGYTF. The CDR3 DNA reads as TGTGCCAGCAGCGGACAGGGTAACTATGGCTACACCTTC. Full variable domain (missing parts from reference TRBV7-9 and TRBJ1-2): DTGVSQNPRHKITKRGQNVTFRCDPISEHNRLYWYRQTLGQGPEFLTYFQNEAQLEKSRLLSDRFSAERPKGSFSTLEIQRTEQGDSAMYLCASSGQGNYGYTFGSGTRLTVV.

The chain is built from TRBV27 and TRBJ1-2, with D uncertain. The germline V gene encodes CDR1 MNHEY and CDR2 SMNVEV (reference sequence). V lost 2 bases and J lost 2, with 9 bases in between. The CDR3 sequence is 14 residues long. The CDR3 here is CASSLAGRNYGYTF. The CDR3 DNA reads as TGTGCCAGCAGTTTAGCGGGCCGCAACTATGGCTACACCTTC.

The count of this clone is one. The chain has TRBV6-6 and TRBJ2-7; TRBD2 aligns across 10 bases. The CDR3 runs to 15 residues. V gave up 6 bases and J gave up 2 bases; unmatched junction bases: 7. Germline V gene sequence: CDR1 MNHNY, CDR2 SVGAGI (reference sequence). The CDR3 sequence is CASSTLAGTPYEQYF. The CDR3 DNA sequence: TGTGCCAGCAGCACACTAGCGGGGACCCCCTACGAGCAGTACTTC.

The rearrangement links TRBV6-1 to TRBJ2-7; TRBD1 matches at 7 bases. The CDR3 covers 14 residues. Germline loops: CDR1 MNHNS, CDR2 SASEGT. With 5 bases clipped from V and 4 bases from J, the junction kept 8 bases outside the gene matches. CDR3 amino acids: CASSFDRVGYEQYF. In DNA form, the CDR3 reads TGTGCCAGCAGTTTCGACAGGGTAGGATACGAGCAGTACTTC.

The chain has TRBV4-1 and TRBJ2-7; 7 bases line up with TRBD2. The CDR3 consists of 17 residues. Germline V lookup: CDR1 MGHRA, CDR2 YSYEKL. Unmatched junction bases numbered 11, after V lost 0 bases and J lost 3 bases. CDR3 amino acids: CASSQDKNGRTSYEQYF. The CDR3 nucleotides read TGCGCCAGCAGCCAAGATAAAAACGGACGGACTAGCTACGAGCAGTACTTC.

The genes are TRBV19 and TRBJ2-5, with 12 bases fitting TRBD1. The CDR3 has 16 amino acids. From germline, CDR1 is LNHDA and CDR2 SQIVND (reference sequence). The V gene end was trimmed by 3 bases and the J gene end by 5 bases; junction bases not matched to a gene: 7. The CDR3 bases are TGTGCCAGTAGTATGGCGGGACAGGGGGCTCCGGAGACCCAGTACTTC. Protein product: CASSMAGQGAPETQYF.

The chain employs TRBV5-4 and TRBJ2-1; 7 positions match TRBD2. Germline CDR1 and CDR2: SGHNT and YYREEE (reference sequence). V lost 0 bases and J lost 0; bases outside the gene matches: 9. CDR3 length equals 18 residues. CDR3 DNA: TGTGCCAGCAGCTTGGGCCTAGGCCGGGGGGTCTCCTACAATGAGCAGTTCTTC. This encodes CASSLGLGRGVSYNEQFF.

The chain links TRBV27 to TRBJ2-7; D might be TRBD1 (6 bases). V was clipped by 5 bases and J by 3 bases, with 8 bases between them. From germline, CDR1 is MNHEY and CDR2 SMNVEV (reference sequence). This CDR3 spans 12 amino acids. The CDR3 protein is CASSRGGYEQYF. DNA for the CDR3: TGTGCCAGCAGTAGAGGGGGCTACGAGCAGTACTTC.

The J gene is TRBJ2-3, the V gene TRBV7-7; D possibly corresponds to TRBD2 (5 bases). Looked up from germline, CDR1 is SSHAT and CDR2 is FNYEAQ (reference sequence). Trimming left V 2 bases short and J 0 bases short, with 12 bases between. The CDR3 contains 16 residues. CDR3 in DNA: TGTGCCAGCAGCTTAACCGCGGGCTCTAGCACAGATACGCAGTATTTT. Encoded protein: CASSLTAGSSTDTQYF.

This chain links TRBV19 with TRBJ1-5, with D possibly matching TRBD1 (5 bases). V was shortened by 3 bases and J by 5 bases, with 11 bases between the two germline ends. The CDR3 is 14 amino acids. Per the germline V gene, CDR1 is LNHDA and CDR2 is SQIVND (reference sequence). CDR3 nucleotides: TGTGCCAGTAGTATTGGCGGGGGAGATCAGCCCCAGCATTTT. This sequence encodes CASSIGGGDQPQHF. The entire variable domain, with the rest obtained from reference TRBV19 and TRBJ1-5, is as follows: DGGITQSPKYLFRKEGQNVTLSCEQNLNHDAMYWYRQDPGQGLRLIYYSQIVNDFQKGDIAEGYSVSREKKESFPLTVTSAQKNPTAFYLCASSIGGGDQPQHFGDGTRLSIL.

The chain recombines TRBV4-1 with TRBJ1-3; tentative D call: TRBD1 (5 bases). This CDR3 is built from 16 residues. V shed 3 bases and J shed 0 bases, with 12 bases lying between them. CDR1 is MGHRA and CDR2 is YSYEKL in the germline V gene. The CDR3 DNA reads TGCGCCAGCAGCCAGGGACTCGCTAGCTCTGGAAACACCATATATTTT. Its protein is CASSQGLASSGNTIYF.

The CDR3 is CASSRGTGGSYEQYF. The CDR3 DNA follows: TGTGCCAGCAGTCGCGGGACAGGGGGCTCCTACGAGCAGTACTTC. This chain links TRBV27 with TRBJ2-7; 11 bases map to TRBD1. CDR3 length equals 15 residues. CDR1 and CDR2 (germline): MNHEY, SMNVEV (reference sequence). The J segment lost 0 bases and the V segment lost 5 bases, leaving 3 bases of the junction unmatched.

V is TRBV27 and J is TRBJ2-3, with D possibly TRBD2 on 5 matching bases. Germline CDR1 and CDR2: MNHEY and SMNVEV (reference sequence). This CDR3 contains 15 residues. Trimming removed 5 bases from V and 2 bases from J, with 14 bases in between. The CDR3 DNA follows: TGTGCCAGCAGTCTCGGAGGTCGGAACACAGATACGCAGTATTTT. This encodes CASSLGGRNTDTQYF.